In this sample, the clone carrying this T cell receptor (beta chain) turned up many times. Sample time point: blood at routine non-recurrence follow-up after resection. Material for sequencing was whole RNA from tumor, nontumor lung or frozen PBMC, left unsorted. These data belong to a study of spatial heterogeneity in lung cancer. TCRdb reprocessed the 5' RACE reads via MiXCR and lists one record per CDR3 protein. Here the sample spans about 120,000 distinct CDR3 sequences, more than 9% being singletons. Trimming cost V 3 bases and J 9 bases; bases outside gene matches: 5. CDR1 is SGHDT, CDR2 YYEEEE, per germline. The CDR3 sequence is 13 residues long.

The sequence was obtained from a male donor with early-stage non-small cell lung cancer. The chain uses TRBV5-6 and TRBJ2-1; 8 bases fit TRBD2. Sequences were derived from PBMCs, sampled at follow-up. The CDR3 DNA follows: TGTGCCAGCAGCTCGGGACTAGTGATTGAGCAGTTCTTC. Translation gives CASSSGLVIEQFF. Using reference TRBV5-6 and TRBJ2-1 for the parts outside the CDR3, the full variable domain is DAGVTQSPTHLIKTRGQQVTLRCSPKSGHDTVSWYQQALGQGPQFIFQYYEEEERQRGNFPDRFSGHQFPNYSSELNVNALLLGDSALYLCASSSGLVIEQFFGPGTRLTVL.